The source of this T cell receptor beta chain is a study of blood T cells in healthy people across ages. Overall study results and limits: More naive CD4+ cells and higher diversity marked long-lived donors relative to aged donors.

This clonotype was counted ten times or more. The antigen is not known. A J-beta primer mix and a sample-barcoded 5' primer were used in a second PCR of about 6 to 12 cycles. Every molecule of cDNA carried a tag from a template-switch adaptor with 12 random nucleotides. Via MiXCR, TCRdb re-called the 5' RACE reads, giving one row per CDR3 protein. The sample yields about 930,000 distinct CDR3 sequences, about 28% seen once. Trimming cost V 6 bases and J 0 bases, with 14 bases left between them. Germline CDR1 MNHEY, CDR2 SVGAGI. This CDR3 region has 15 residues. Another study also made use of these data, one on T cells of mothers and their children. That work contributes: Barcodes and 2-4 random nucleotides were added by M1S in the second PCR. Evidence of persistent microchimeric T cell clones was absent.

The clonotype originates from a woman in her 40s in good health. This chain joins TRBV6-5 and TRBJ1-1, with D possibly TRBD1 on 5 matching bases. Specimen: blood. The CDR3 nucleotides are TGTGCCAGCAGCCGCGCCCTGACAGTGAACACTGAAGCTTTCTTT. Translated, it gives CASSRALTVNTEAFF.